This T cell receptor (beta chain) was obtained from a study of beta chain features in type 1 diabetes. Per the germline V gene, CDR1 is SGHRS and CDR2 is YFSETQ. The ends were cut back, 0 bases at V and 5 bases at J, with 11 bases in the middle. CDR3 length equals 15 residues. Reverse transcription of all isolated RNA meant that expressed TCRB transcripts were sequenced. Samples of naive, central memory and regulatory T cells yielded a mean of about 3.57 million reads. The repertoire was sequenced with immunoSEQ multiplex PCR; TCRdb's copy has only in-frame clones and lacks some. The sample records 500,000 to 700,000 clones, around a sixth being singletons. This clone was seen a handful of times. Sorted cells reached over 95% purity in every population.

The receptor was derived from a man aged 18 to 29 in good health. V and J are TRBV5-1 and TRBJ2-2, with D perhaps TRBD1 (5 bases). The specimen was naive CD4+ T cells from blood. The CDR3 loop is CASSLDTGSTGELFF. CDR3 sequence (DNA): TGCGCCAGCAGCTTGGATACAGGTTCTACCGGGGAGCTGTTTTTT.